This T cell receptor beta chain was obtained from a study of cytomegalovirus exposure and HLA in healthy donors. Regarding the study as a whole: The authors enumerated around 150 TCR beta chains as linked to cytomegalovirus. Per a later analysis, 18,000 or so TCR beta sequences showed association with HLA alleles at 0.05 false discovery rate. Later analysis identified a missense DCLRE1C variant that was linked to TCR beta V- and J-gene trimming. Versus the roughly 690-donor mean, an Asian-associated ancestry cluster reportedly showed fewer N-insertions in a later analysis.

The CDR3 runs 15 residues. Germline V CDR1 and CDR2: SGHNT, YYREEE (reference sequence). Trimming pared 0 bases from V and 2 bases from J, leaving 12 bases between. Details on this clone: The antigen is undetermined.

Primers: 60 Vbeta forward and 13 Jbeta reverse. The assay was immunoSEQ multiplex PCR, and TCRdb's table has in-frame clones only and misses some. The table shows some 200,000 clones, with nearly 80% occurring only once. The specimen sequenced was PBMCs. The receptor was isolated from a female donor in good health and CMV-seronegative. The chain couples TRBV5-4 to TRBJ2-7; D remains unclear. CDR3: CASSLGTLTTYEQYF. Here the CDR3 DNA reads TGTGCCAGCAGCTTGGGCACCTTAACTACCTACGAGCAGTACTTC.